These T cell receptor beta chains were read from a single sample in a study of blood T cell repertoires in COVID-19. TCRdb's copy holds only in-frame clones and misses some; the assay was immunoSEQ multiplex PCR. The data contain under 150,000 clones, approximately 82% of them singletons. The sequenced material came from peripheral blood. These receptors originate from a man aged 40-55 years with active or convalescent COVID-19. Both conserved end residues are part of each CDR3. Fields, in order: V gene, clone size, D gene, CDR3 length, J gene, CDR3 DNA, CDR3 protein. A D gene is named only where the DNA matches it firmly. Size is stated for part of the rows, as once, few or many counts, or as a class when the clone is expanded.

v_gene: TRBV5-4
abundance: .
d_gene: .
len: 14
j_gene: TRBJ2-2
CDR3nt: TGTGCCACCGACCTTGGGCGGAACACCGGGGAGCTGTTTTTT
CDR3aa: CATDLGRNTGELFF

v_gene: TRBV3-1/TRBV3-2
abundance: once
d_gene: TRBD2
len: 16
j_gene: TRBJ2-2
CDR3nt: TGTGCCAGCAGACGCACTAGCGGGGGGGCCTCCGGGGAGCTGTTTTTT
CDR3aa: CASRRTSGGASGELFF

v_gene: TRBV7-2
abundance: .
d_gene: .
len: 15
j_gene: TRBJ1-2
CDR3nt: TGTGCCAGCAGCTTAGGTTCAGGTTCAAACTATGGCTACACCTTC
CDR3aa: CASSLGSGSNYGYTF

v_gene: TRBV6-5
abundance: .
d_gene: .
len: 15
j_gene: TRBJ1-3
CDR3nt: TGTGCCAGCAGTCCGGGGAAGAGCTCTGGAAACACCATATATTTT
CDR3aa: CASSPGKSSGNTIYF

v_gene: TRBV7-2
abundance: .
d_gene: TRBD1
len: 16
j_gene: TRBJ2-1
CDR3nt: TGTGCCAGCAGCCCAGCAGGGCAGGGGGTGGTCAATGAGCAGTTCTTC
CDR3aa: CASSPAGQGVVNEQFF

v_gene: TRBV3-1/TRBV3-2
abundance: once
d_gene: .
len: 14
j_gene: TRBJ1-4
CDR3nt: TGTGCCAGCAGGTCAGGATTAGCTAATGAAAAACTGTTTTTT
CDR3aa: CASRSGLANEKLFF

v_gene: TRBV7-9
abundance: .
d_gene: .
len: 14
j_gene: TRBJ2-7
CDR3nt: TGTGCCAGCAGCCCGCAACAGGGTCCCTACGAGCAGTACTTC
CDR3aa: CASSPQQGPYEQYF

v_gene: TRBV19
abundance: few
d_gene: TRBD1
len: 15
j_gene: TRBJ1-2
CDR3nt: TGTGCCAGTAGTCACCGGGACAGGGGCCACTATGGCTACACCTTC
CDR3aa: CASSHRDRGHYGYTF

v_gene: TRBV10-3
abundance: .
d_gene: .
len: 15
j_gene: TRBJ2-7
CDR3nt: TGTGCCATCAGTGCTAGACAGGCTCGAACCTACGAGCAGTACTTC
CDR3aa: CAISARQARTYEQYF

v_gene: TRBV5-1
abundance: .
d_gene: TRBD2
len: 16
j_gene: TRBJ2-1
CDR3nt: TGCGCCAGCAGCTTGGATGGCGGGGGGGGTTACAATGAGCAGTTCTTC
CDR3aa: CASSLDGGGGYNEQFF

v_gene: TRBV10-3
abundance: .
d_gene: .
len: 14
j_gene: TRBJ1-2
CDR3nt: TGTGCCATCAGTGACGTCGGGAGTTTTATTGGCTACACCTTC
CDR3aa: CAISDVGSFIGYTF

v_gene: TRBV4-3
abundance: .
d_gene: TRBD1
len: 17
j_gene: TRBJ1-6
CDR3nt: TGCGCCAGCAGCCAAGAGGCCGGGACAGGGGGTAATTCACCCCTCCACTTT
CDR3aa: CASSQEAGTGGNSPLHF

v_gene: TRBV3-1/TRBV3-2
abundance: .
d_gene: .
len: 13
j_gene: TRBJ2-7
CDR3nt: TGTGCCAGCAGCCGGAGGGGTCTCTACGAGCAGTACTTC
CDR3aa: CASSRRGLYEQYF

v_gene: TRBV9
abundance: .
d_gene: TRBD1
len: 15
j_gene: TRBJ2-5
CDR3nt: TGTGCCAGCAGCGTCGAGGGGGCGCCACAAGAGACCCAGTACTTC
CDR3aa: CASSVEGAPQETQYF

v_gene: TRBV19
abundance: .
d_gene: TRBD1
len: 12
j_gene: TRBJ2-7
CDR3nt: TGTGCCAGTAGTATGACAGGGGGAGAGCAGTACTTC
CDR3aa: CASSMTGGEQYF

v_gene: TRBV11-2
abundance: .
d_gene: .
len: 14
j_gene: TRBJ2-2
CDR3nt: TGTGCCAGCAGCTCCAGGGTGGATACCGGGGAGCTGTTTTTT
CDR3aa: CASSSRVDTGELFF

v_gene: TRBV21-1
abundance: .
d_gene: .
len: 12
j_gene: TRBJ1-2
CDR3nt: TGTGCCAGCAGCAATACAGGGATTGGCTACACCTTC
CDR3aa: CASSNTGIGYTF

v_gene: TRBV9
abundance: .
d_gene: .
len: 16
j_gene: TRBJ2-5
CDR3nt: TGTGCCAGCAGCGTGGCCCTTGGGGGCACCCAAGAGACCCAGTACTTC
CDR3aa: CASSVALGGTQETQYF

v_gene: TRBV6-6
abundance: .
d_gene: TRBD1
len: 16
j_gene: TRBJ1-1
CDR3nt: TGTGCCAGCAGTTATCGGACAGGCCCCATGAACACTGAAGCTTTCTTT
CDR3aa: CASSYRTGPMNTEAFF

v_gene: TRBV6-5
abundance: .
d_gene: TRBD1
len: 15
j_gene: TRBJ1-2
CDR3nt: TGTGCCAGCAGTTACTTAGGGTGGACAGGACGCGGCTACACCTTC
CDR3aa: CASSYLGWTGRGYTF